This T cell receptor (beta chain) comes out of a study of blood T cell repertoires in COVID-19. Study details: Specimens from acute and convalescent COVID-19 originated in the United States, Italy and Spain.

Sequenced by immunoSEQ multiplex PCR; TCRdb stores in-frame clones only, minus some. The repertoire holds about 90,000 clones, with about nine tenths as singletons. V lost 7 bases to trimming and J lost 5 bases; unmatched junction nucleotides: 10. The CDR3 contains 14 residues. From germline, CDR1 is SNHLY and CDR2 FYNNEI. The receptor comes from a male donor with acute or convalescent COVID-19. The specimen was peripheral blood. V is TRBV2 and J is TRBJ2-5; the match to TRBD1 covers 7 bases. The CDR3 sequence is CASNTGVISETQYF. The CDR3 region has the DNA TGTGCCAGCAATACAGGGGTGATTTCGGAGACCCAGTACTTC.